Each of the 3 T cell receptor beta chains below was sequenced from the same sample in a study of T-cell memory formation after mild COVID-19 (dated by TCRdb to the early 2020s). Libraries were prepared through 5' RACE. Sequencing used an Illumina NovaSeq 6000. Clones were called with MiXCR by TCRdb after fastp trimmed the public reads at Q25, and only in-frame beta chains were retained. Rows matching on CDR3 protein sequence are summarized as one entry with the most common DNA and genes. The sample profile shows roughly 610,000 distinct CDR3 sequences; roughly 17% of them were found once. The ten largest clonotypes hold about 8.1% of the sample. The sample consisted of PBMCs or a T cell subset sorted from them (not recorded which). These receptors were taken from an adult woman who had mild COVID-19 (a few samples of this study predate the infection). The sample titles of this study are shuffled in the database, so cell type and time point are left out; the donor was told from shared clones.

This clonotype was detected only a few times. This chain connects TRBV18 to TRBJ2-7; possible D gene TRBD1, 6 bases. The CDR3 length is 15 residues. Trimming removed 2 bases at V and 3 bases at J, with 14 bases between. CDR1 and CDR2 (germline): KGHSH, LQKENI. CDR3 sequence reads: CASSPGQSLSYEQYF. For the CDR3, the DNA is TGTGCCAGCTCACCAGGACAGAGTCTGAGCTACGAGCAGTACTTC.

This rearrangement joins TRBV27 to TRBJ2-5, with 9 positions matching TRBD2. CDR3 length: 16 residues. The germline CDR1 and CDR2 sequences are MNHEY and SMNVEV (reference sequence). The trim removed 4 bases at V and 5 bases at J, leaving 11 bases unmatched. In DNA, the CDR3 is TGTGCCAGCAGTTCATTAGCGGGGGAGGTCGAGGAGACCCAGTACTTC. It encodes CASSSLAGEVEETQYF.

V gene TRBV7-9 combines with J gene TRBJ2-3, with TRBD2 matching over 9 bases. CDR3 length equals 16 residues. CDR1 and CDR2 from the germline V gene are SEHNR and FQNEAQ (reference sequence). Trimming took 2 bases from V and 2 from J; bases not matched to a gene: 5. CDR3 sequence: CASSLRVAGATDTQYF. The CDR3 coding sequence is TGTGCCAGCAGCTTAAGGGTAGCGGGGGCCACAGATACGCAGTATTTT.